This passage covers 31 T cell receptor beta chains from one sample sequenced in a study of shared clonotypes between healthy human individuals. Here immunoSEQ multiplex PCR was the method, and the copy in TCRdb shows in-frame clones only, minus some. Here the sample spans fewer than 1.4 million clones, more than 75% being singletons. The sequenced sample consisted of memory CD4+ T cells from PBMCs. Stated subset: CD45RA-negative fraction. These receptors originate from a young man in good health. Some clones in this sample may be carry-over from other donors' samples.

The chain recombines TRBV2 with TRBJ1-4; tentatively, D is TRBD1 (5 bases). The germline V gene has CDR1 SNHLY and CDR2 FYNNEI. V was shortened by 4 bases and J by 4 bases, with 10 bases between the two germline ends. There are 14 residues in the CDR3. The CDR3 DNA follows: TGTGCCAGCAGTGTCAGGGAAGGTAATGAAAAACTGTTTTTT. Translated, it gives CASSVREGNEKLFF. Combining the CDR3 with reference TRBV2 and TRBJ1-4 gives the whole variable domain EPEVTQTPSHQVTQMGQEVILRCVPISNHLYFYWYRQILGQKVEFLVSFYNNEISEKSEIFDDQFSVERPDGSNFTLKIRSTKLEDSAMYFCASSVREGNEKLFFGSGTQLSVL.

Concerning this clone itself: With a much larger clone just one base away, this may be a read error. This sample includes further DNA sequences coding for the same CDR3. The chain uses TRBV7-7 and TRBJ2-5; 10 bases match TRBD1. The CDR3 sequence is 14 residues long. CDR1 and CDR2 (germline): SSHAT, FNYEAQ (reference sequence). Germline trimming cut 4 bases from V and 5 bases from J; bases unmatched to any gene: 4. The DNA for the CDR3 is TGTGCCAGCAGCTCCGGGACAGGGGTGGAGACCCAGTACTTC. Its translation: CASSSGTGVETQYF.

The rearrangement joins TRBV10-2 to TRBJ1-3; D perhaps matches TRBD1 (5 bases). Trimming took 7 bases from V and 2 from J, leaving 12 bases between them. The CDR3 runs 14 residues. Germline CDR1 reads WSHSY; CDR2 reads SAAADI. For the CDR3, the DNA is TGCGCCAGCATTCAGGGAAGCGCTGGAAACACCATATATTTT. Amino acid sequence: CASIQGSAGNTIYF.

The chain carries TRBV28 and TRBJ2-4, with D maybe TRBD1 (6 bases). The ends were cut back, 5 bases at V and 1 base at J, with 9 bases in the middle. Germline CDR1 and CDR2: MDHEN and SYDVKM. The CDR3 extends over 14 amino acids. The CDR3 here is CASSDRRAKNIQYF. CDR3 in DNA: TGTGCCAGCAGTGACAGGAGGGCCAAAAACATTCAGTACTTC.

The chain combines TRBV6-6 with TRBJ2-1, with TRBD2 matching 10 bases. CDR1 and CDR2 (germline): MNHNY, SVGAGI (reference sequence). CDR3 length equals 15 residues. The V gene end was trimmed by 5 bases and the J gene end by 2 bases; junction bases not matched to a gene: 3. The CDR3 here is CASSPAGGPYNEQFF. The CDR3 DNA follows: TGTGCCAGCAGTCCAGCGGGAGGGCCCTACAATGAGCAGTTCTTC.

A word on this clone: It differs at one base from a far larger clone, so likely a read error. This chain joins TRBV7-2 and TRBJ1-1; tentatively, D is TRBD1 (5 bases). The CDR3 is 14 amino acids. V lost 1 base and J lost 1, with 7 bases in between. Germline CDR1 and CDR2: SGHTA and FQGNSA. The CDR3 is CASSLEGQNTEAFF. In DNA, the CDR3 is TGTGCCAGCAGCTTAGAGGGGCAGAACACTGAAGCTTTCTTT.

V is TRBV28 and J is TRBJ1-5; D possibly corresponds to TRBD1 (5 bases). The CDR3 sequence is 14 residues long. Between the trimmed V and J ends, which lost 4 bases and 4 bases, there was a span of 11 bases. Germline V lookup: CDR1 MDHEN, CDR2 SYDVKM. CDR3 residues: CASSSRDPNQPQHF. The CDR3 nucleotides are TGTGCCAGCAGTTCCCGGGACCCAAATCAGCCCCAGCATTTT.

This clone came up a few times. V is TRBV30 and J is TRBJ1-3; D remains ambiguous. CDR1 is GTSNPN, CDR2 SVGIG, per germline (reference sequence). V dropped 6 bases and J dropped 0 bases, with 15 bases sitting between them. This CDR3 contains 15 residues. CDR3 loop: CACWKTVRSGNTIYF. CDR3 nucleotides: TGTGCCTGTTGGAAGACGGTCCGCTCTGGAAACACCATATATTTT.

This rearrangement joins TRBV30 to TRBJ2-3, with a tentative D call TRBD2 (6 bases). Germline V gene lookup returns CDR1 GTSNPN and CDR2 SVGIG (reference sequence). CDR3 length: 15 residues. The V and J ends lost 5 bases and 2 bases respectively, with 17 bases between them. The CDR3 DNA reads TGTGCCTGGGAGGGACTTCCCCACGCCACAGATACGCAGTATTTT. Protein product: CAWEGLPHATDTQYF.

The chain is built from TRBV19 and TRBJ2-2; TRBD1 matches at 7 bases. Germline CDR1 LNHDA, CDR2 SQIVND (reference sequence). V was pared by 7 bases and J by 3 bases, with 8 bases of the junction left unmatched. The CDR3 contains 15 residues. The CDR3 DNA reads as TGTGCCAGTACCCTCCGGGACAGATACACCGGGGAGCTGTTTTTT. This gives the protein CASTLRDRYTGELFF.

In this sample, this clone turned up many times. CDR3 protein: CASSPSAEIFWNEQFF. Written as DNA, the CDR3 is TGTGCCAGCAGCCCCTCCGCTGAGATATTTTGGAATGAGCAGTTCTTC. The chain links TRBV9 to TRBJ2-1; D unclear. Between the trimmed V and J ends, which lost 4 bases and 7 bases, there was a span of 21 bases. The CDR3 loop spans 16 amino acids. The V gene's germline CDR1 is SGDLS and CDR2 YYNGEE.

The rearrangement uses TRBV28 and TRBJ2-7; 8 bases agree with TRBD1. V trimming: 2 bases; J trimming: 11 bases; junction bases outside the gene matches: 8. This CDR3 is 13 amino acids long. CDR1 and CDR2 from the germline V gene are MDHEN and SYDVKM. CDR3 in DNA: TGTGCCAGCAGTTTACTTGGACAGGGAAGTGAGTACTTC. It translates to CASSLLGQGSEYF.

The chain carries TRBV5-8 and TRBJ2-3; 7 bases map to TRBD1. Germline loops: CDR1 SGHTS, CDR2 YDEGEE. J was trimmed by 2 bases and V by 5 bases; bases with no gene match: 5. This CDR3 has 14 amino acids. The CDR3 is CASRPGQDTDTQYF. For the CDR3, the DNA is TGTGCCAGCAGGCCTGGACAGGACACAGATACGCAGTATTTT.

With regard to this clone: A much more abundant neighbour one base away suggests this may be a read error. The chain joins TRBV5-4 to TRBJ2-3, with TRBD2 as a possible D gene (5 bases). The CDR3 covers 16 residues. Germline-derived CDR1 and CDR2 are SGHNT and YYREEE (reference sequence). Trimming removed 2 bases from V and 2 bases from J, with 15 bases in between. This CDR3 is CASSLRENSDTDTQYF. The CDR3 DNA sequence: TGTGCCAGCAGCTTAAGGGAGAACTCTGACACAGATACGCAGTATTTT.

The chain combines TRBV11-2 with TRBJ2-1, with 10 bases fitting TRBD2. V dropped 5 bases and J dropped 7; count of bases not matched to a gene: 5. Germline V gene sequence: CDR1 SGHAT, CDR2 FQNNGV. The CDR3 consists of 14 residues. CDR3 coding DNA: TGTGCCAGCAGCAGATTGACTAGCGGGAATGAGCAGTTCTTC. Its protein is CASSRLTSGNEQFF.

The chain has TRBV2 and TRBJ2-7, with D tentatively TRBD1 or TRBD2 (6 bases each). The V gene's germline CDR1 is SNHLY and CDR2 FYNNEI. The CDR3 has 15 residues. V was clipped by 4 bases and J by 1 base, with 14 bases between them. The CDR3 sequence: CASSVGGGGSYEQYF. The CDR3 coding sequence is TGTGCCAGCAGTGTTGGAGGGGGTGGTTCCTACGAGCAGTACTTC.

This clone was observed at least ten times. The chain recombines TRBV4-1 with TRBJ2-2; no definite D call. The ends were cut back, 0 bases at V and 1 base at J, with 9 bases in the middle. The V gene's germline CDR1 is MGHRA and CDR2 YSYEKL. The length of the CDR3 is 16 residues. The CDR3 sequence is CASSQEGYGNTGELFF. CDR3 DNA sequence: TGCGCCAGCAGCCAAGAGGGCTACGGGAACACCGGGGAGCTGTTTTTT.

The DNA for the CDR3 is TGCAGCGTTGTCCGGGAGGATGGCTACACCTTC. Protein product: CSVVREDGYTF. V is TRBV29-1 and J is TRBJ1-2; D remains ambiguous. The CDR3 runs 11 residues. Germline V lookup: CDR1 SQVTM, CDR2 ANQGSEA. V was cut by 4 bases and J by 6 bases, with 9 bases left in between.

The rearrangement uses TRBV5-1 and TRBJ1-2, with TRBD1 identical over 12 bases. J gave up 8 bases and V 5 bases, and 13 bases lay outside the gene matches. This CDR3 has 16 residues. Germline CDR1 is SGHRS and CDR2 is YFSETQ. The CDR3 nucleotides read TGCGCCAGCAGTATCACCTCCGGGACAGGGGGCCAAGGCTACACCTTC. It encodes CASSITSGTGGQGYTF. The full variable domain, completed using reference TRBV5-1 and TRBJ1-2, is KAGVTQTPRYLIKTRGQQVTLSCSPISGHRSVSWYQQTPGQGLQFLFEYFSETQRNKGNFPGRFSGRQFSNSRSEMNVSTLELGDSALYLCASSITSGTGGQGYTFGSGTRLTVV.

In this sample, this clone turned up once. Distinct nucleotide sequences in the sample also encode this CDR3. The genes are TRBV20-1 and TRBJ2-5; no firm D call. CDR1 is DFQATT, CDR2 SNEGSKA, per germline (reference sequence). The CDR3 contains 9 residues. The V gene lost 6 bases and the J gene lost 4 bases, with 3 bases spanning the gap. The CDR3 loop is CSAGETQYF. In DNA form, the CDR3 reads TGCAGTGCGGGAGAGACCCAGTACTTC.

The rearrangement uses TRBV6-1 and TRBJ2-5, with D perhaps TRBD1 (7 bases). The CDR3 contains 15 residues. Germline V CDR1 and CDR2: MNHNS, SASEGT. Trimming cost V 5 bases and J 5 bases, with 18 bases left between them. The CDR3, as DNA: TGTGCCAGCAGTCTTGGCCCAGGGGGGTGGGAGACCCAGTACTTC. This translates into CASSLGPGGWETQYF.

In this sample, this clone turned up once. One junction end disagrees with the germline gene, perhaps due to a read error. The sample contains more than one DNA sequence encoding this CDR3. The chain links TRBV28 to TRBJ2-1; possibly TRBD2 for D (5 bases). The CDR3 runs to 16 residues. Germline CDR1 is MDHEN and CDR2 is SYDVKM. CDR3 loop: CASPPRLPNPYNEQFF. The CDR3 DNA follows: TGCGCCAGCCCCCCGAGACTACCCAACCCCTACAATGAGCAGTTCTTC.

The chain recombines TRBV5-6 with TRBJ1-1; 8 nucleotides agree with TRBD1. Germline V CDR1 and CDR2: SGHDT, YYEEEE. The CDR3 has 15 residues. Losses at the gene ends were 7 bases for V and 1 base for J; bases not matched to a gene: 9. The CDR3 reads CASGRPGTGNTEAFF. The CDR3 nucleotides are TGTGCCAGCGGCAGACCCGGGACAGGGAACACTGAAGCTTTCTTT.

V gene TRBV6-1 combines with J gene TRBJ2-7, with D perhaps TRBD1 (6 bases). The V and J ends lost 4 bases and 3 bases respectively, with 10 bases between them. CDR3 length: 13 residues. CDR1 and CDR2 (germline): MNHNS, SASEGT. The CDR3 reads CASSVHRDYEQYF. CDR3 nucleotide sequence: TGTGCCAGCAGTGTTCACAGGGACTACGAGCAGTACTTC.

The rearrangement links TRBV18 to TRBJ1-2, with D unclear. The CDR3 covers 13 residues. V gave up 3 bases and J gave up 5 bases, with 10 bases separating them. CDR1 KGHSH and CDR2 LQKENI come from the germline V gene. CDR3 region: CASSPAEGYGYTF. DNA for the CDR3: TGTGCCAGCTCACCCGCGGAAGGGTATGGCTACACCTTC.

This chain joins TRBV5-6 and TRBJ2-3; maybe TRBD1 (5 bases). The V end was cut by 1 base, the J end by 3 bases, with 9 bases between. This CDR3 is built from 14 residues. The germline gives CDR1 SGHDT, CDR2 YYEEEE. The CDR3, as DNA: TGTGCCAGCAGCTTGTACAGGCGAACAGATACGCAGTATTTT. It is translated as CASSLYRRTDTQYF.

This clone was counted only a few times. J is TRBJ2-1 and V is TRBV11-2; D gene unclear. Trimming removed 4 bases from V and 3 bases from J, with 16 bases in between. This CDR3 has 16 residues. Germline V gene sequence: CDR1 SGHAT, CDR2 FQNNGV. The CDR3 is CASSSLRAGNYNEQFF. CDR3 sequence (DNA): TGTGCCAGCAGCTCACTCCGGGCAGGTAACTACAATGAGCAGTTCTTC.

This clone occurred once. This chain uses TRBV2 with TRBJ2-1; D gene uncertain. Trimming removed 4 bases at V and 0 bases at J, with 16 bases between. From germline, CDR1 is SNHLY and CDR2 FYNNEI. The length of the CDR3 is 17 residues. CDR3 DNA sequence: TGTGCCAGCAGTGTCGATCGAGCCCTGAGCTCCTACAATGAGCAGTTCTTC. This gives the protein CASSVDRALSSYNEQFF.

CDR3 nucleotides: TGTGCCAGCAGTGTTGCGGTGTACGAGCAGTACTTC. It yields the protein CASSVAVYEQYF. This sequence joins TRBV2 and TRBJ2-7; D is undetermined. Germline CDR1 SNHLY, CDR2 FYNNEI. Deletions cut 4 bases from V and 4 bases from J, with 8 bases between. The CDR3 extends over 12 amino acids.

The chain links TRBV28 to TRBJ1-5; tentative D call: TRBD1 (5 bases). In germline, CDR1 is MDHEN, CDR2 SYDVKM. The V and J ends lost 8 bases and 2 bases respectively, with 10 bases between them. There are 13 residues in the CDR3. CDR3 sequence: CASRGSGNQPQHF. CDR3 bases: TGTGCCAGCCGGGGCTCGGGCAATCAGCCCCAGCATTTT.

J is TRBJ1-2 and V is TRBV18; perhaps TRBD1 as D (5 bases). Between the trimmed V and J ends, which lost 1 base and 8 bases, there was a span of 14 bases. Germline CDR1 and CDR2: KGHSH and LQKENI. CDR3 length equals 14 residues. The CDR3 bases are TGTGCCAGCTCACCACGTGGCGGGGCCGACGGCTACACCTTC. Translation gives CASSPRGGADGYTF.